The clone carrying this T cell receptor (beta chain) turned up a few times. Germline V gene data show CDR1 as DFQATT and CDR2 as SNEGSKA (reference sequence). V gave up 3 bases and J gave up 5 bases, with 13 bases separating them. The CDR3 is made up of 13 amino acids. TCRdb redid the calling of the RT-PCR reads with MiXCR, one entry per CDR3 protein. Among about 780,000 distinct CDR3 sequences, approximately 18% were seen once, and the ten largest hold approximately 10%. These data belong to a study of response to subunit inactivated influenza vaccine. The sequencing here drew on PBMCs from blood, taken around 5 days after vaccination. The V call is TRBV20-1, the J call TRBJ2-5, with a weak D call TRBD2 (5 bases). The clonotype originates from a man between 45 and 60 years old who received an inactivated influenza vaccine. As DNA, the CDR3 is TGCAGTGCTAGGTTAGCGCTCCACGAGACCCAGTACTTC. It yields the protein CSARLALHETQYF.